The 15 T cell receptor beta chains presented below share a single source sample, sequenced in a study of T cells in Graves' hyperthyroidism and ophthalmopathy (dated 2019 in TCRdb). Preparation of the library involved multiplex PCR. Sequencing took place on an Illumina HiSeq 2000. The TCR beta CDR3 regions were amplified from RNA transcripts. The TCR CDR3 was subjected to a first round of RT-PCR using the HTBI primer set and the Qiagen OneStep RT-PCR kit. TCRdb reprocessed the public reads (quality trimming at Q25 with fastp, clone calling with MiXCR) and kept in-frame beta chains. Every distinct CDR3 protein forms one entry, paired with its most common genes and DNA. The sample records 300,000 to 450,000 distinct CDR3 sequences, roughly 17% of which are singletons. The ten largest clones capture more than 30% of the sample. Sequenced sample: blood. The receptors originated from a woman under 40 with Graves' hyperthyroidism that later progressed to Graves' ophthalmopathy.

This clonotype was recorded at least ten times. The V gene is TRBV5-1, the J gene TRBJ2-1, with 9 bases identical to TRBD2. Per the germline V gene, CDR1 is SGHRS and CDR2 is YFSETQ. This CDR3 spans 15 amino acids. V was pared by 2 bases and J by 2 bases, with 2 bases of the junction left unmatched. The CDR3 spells CASSFVAGAYNEQFF. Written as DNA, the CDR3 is TGCGCCAGCAGCTTTGTAGCGGGAGCCTACAATGAGCAGTTCTTC.

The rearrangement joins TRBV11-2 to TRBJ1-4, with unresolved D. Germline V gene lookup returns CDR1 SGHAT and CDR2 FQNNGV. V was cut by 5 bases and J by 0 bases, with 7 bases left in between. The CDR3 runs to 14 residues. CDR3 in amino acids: CASSMTSTNEKLFF. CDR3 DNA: TGTGCCAGCAGCATGACATCAACTAATGAAAAACTGTTTTTT. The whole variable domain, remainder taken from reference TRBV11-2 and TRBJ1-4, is EAGVAQSPRYKIIEKRQSVAFWCNPISGHATLYWYQQILGQGPKLLIQFQNNGVVDDSQLPKDRFSAERLKGVDSTLKIQPAKLEDSAVYLCASSMTSTNEKLFFGSGTQLSVL.

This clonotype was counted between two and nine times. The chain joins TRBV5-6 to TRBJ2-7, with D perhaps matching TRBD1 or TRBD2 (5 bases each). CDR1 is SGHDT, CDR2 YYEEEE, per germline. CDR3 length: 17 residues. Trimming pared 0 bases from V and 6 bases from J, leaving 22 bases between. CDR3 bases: TGTGCCAGCAGCTTGGTAACAGGCGGACCGCTTGGGGGCGAGCAGTACTTC. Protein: CASSLVTGGPLGGEQYF.

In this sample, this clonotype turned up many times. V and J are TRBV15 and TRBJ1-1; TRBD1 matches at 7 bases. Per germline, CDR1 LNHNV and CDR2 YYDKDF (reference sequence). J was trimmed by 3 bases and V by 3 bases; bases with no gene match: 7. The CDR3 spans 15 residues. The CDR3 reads CATSRSRQGDTEAFF. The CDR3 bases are TGTGCCACCAGCAGGTCTCGACAGGGTGACACTGAAGCTTTCTTT.

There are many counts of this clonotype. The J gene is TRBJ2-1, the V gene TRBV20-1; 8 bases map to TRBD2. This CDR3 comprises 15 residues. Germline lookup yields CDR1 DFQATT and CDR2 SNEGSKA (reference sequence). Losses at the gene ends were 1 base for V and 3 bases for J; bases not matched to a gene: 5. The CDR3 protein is CSARVPLAGYNEQFF. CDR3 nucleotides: TGCAGTGCTAGAGTCCCCCTAGCGGGCTACAATGAGCAGTTCTTC.

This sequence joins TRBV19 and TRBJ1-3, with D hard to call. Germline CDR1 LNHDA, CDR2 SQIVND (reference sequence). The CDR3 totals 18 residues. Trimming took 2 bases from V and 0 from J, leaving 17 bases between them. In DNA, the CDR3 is TGTGCCAGTAGTATACCCCGGGCCGCGGATTCCTCTGGAAACACCATATATTTT. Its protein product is CASSIPRAADSSGNTIYF.

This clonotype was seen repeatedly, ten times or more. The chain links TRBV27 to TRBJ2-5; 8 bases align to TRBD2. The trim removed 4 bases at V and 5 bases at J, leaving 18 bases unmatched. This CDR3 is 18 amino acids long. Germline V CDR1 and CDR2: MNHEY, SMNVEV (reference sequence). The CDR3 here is CASSSTPGYSGIRETQYF. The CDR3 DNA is TGTGCCAGCAGTTCGACCCCAGGCTATAGCGGGATTCGGGAGACCCAGTACTTC.

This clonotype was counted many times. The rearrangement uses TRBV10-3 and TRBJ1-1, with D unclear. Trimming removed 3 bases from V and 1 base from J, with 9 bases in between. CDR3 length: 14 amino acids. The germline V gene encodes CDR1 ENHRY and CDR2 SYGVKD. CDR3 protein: CAISEIRENTEAFF. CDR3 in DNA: TGTGCCATCAGTGAAATAAGGGAGAACACTGAAGCTTTCTTT.

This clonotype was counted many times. The CDR3 nucleotides are TGTGCCAGCAGCCCAACAGTGTACCAAGAGACCCAGTACTTC. It codes for CASSPTVYQETQYF. This chain links TRBV3-1 with TRBJ2-5; D not certain. The CDR3 totals 14 residues. Germline V CDR1 and CDR2: LGHDT, YNNKEL (reference sequence). V dropped 4 bases and J dropped 0 bases, with 9 bases sitting between them.

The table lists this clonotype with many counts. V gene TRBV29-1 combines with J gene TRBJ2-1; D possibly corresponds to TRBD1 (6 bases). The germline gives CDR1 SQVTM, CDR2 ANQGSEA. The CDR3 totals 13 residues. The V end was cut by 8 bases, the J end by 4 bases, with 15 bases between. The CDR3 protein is CSLLDRNYNEQFF. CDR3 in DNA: TGCAGCCTGCTCGACAGGAATTACAATGAGCAGTTCTTC.

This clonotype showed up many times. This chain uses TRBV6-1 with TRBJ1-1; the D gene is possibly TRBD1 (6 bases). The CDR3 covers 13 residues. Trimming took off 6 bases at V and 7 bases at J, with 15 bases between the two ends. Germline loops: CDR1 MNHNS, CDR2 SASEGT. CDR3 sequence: CASSIRDRSEAFF. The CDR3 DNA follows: TGTGCCAGCAGCATAAGAGACAGGAGTGAAGCTTTCTTT.

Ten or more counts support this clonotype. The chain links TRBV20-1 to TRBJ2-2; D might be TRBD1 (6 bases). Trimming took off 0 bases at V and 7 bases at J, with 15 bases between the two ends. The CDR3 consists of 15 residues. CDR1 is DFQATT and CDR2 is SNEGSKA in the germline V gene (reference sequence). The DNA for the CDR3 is TGCAGTGCTAGAGAATCGGGACAATCGAGCGGGGAGCTGTTTTTT. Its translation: CSARESGQSSGELFF.

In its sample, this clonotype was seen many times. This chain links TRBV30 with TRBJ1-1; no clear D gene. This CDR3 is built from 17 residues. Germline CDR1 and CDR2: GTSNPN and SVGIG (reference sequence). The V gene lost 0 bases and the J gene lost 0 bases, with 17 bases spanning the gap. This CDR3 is CAWSVIKKWTMNTEAFF. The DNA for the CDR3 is TGTGCCTGGAGTGTGATTAAAAAGTGGACCATGAACACTGAAGCTTTCTTT.

The CDR3 protein is CSVRGANQPQHF. CDR3 in DNA: TGCAGCGTTCGCGGGGCCAATCAGCCCCAGCATTTT. This chain connects TRBV20-1 to TRBJ1-5; D may be TRBD1 (5 bases). This CDR3 is built from 12 residues. Germline assignment: CDR1 DFQATT and CDR2 SNEGSKA (reference sequence).

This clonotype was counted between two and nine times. The CDR3 nucleotides read TGTGCCAGCAGTGAACAGGGGGGGACAGATACGCAGTATTTT. This sequence encodes CASSEQGGTDTQYF. The chain joins TRBV6-1 to TRBJ2-3, with D perhaps being TRBD1 or TRBD2 (7 bases each). This CDR3 region has 14 residues. V was pared by 2 bases and J by 3 bases, with 9 bases between. From germline, CDR1 is MNHNS and CDR2 SASEGT.